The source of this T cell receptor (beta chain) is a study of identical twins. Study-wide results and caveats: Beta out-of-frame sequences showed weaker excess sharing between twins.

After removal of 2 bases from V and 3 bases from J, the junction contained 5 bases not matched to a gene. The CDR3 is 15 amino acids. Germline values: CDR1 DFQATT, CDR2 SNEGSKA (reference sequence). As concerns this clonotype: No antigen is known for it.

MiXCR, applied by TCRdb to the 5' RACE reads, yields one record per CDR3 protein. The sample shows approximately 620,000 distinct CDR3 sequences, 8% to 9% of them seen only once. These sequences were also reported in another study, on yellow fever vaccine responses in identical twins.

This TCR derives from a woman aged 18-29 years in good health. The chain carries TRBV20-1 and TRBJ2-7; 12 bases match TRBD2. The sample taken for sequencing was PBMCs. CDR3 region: CSARPRTSGNYEQYF. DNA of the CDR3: TGCAGTGCTAGACCACGGACTAGCGGGAACTACGAGCAGTACTTC.